The present TCR beta chain was sequenced within a study of blood T cells in healthy people across ages. This CDR3 region has 15 residues. The V gene's germline CDR1 is SEHNR and CDR2 FQNEAQ (reference sequence). V dropped 0 bases and J dropped 3 bases, with 12 bases sitting between them. On this clonotype: The antigen remains unidentified.

Broader study findings: The donors' CMV status was not determined, possibly confounding changes in expanded clonotypes.

Using a J-beta primer mix together with a sample-barcoded 5' primer, a second PCR was run for roughly 7 to 12 cycles. TCRdb reanalysed the 5' RACE reads using MiXCR and keeps one entry per CDR3 protein. The sample records about 580,000 distinct CDR3 sequences, roughly 43% being singletons. Sequencing used blood. The V gene is TRBV7-9, the J gene TRBJ2-7; TRBD1 might be the D (6 bases). The receptor was derived from a man at least 80 years old in good health. CDR3 coding DNA: TGTGCCAGCAGCTTAGCGCGACGGGACAACTACGAGCAGTACTTC. The encoded protein is CASSLARRDNYEQYF.